This TCR beta chain derives from a study of T cells in Graves' hyperthyroidism and ophthalmopathy (dated by TCRdb to the late 2010s). As for the study more broadly: TCR V-J signatures able to tell the groups apart were searched for in a discovery cohort of 100 or so patients, of whom more than 40 had Graves' ophthalmopathy and roughly 57 had stable Graves' hyperthyroidism. The approximately 95 discovery patients were divided at random into training and test sets in a 7:3 ratio. Once sampling was done, hyperthyroidism patients were given methimazole at a starting dose of 30 mg daily, whereas ophthalmopathy patients were given high-dose intravenous methylprednisolone. An independent validation cohort of fewer than 20 hyperthyroidism patients and 17 patients who later progressed to ophthalmopathy tested prospective prediction of ophthalmopathy. The study also compared thyroid tissue and blood T-cell repertoires from roughly six Graves' hyperthyroidism patients. TCR Vbeta CDR3 sequencing of 140 or so peripheral blood samples (approximately 44 ophthalmopathy, about 80 hyperthyroidism and approximately 17 progressor patients) is reported in the paper.

The TCR beta CDR3 regions were amplified from the RNA transcripts. The first round of RT-PCR for the TCR CDR3 was performed with the HTBI primer set and the Qiagen OneStep RT-PCR kit. Libraries were constructed in a second round of multiplex PCR, after which size selection and purification were performed. The libraries were sequenced on an Illumina HiSeq2000 using paired-end 100 bp reads. For the original study's pipeline: Raw data were processed with SOAPnuke, discarding reads with adapters, uncalled bases, mean Phred below 15, or no exact constant-primer or identifier match. COPE v1.2.5 was used to merge the high-quality paired reads, and each unique nucleotide sequence was defined as a clonotype. MiTCR v1.1 was used to align the clonotypes against IMGT TRBV, TRBD and TRBJ reference segments. The analysis was restricted to V-J combinations with a frequency above 0.0001, which together covered 99.2% of the repertoires. The TCS score was defined as the ratio of F50 (clonal expansion) to E x V (chaos), calculated using BLOSUM62-based TCRdist between CDR3 peptides within each V-J. Welch's t-statistics and random forest reduced 500 to 550 V-J features to fewer than 15, which were used in a naive Bayes classifier (R e1071). Thyroid-blood repertoire similarity was quantified with the Morisita-Horn index. TCRdb ran its own pipeline on the public reads, namely fastp trimming at Q25 and MiXCR clone calling, and kept in-frame beta chains. Each entry merges the rows of one CDR3 protein and shows their most common DNA and genes. Clone size and V and J calls follow TCRdb, not the original study. This sample lists about 570,000 distinct CDR3 sequences; about 45% were detected once. The top ten constitute roughly 20% of the sample.

Here is what the overall study found, with its caveats: Sample size was not statistically predetermined, and investigators were not blinded to group allocation. In validation, the model predicted progression to ophthalmopathy with roughly 66% sensitivity and less than 80% specificity, a median of approximately 6.5 months before onset. A model built on a 13 V-J signature distinguished ophthalmopathy from stable hyperthyroidism, reaching roughly 88% sensitivity and about 81% specificity in cross-validation and 80%/75% in testing. Blood samples also contained most of the expanded thyroid clonotypes (frequency above 0.001), which suggests that blood repertoires may reflect thyroid immune responses.

Deletion took 5 bases off V and 4 bases off J, with a span of 12 bases between the germline ends. Reading from cysteine to phenylalanine, the CDR3 counts 14 amino acids. Kept here is only the CDR3 DNA, which spans 42 bases and is read in frame from base 1. From the germline V gene, CDR1 is SGHVS and CDR2 is FQNEAQ. This clonotype was observed at least ten times. Its recognized antigen is unknown. No base-level quality is on record; no much larger clone is a single base apart. The study excluded patients with uncontrolled infections, other autoimmune diseases, pregnancy or lactation. Clinical symptoms, serum thyroxine and TRAb, thyroid ultrasound, and orbital computed tomography formed the basis for the diagnoses. Total RNA was extracted with Trizol reagent, and quality was checked on an Agilent 2100 Bioanalyzer.

Sequenced sample: peripheral blood or thyroid tissue (not recorded which). The sequence joins TRBV7-8 to TRBJ1-3; a tentative D call is TRBD1 (6 bases match). The TCR was taken from an adult woman with Graves' disease, either hyperthyroidism or ophthalmopathy (not recorded which). The DNA is as follows: TGTGCCAGCAGCCCAACAAGGGGGGGAAACACCATATATTTT. It specifies CASSPTRGGNTIYF.